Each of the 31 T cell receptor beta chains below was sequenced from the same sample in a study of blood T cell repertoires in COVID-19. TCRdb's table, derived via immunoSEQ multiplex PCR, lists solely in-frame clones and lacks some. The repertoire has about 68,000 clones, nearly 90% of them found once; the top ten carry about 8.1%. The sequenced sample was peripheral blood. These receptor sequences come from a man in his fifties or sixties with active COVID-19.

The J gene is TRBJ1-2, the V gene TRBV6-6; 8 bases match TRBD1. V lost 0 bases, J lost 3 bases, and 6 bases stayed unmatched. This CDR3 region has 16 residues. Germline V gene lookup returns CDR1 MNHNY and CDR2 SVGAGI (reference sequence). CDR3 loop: CASSYSGQGAYYGYTF. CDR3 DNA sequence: TGTGCCAGCAGTTACTCGGGGCAGGGGGCGTACTATGGCTACACCTTC.

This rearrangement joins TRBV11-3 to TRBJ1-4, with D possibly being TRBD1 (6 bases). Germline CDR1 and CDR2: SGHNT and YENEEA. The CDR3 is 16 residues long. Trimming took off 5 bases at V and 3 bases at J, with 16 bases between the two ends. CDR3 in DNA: TGTGCCAGCAGCCCAGACTACAGGGCGGCTAATGAAAAACTGTTTTTT. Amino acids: CASSPDYRAANEKLFF.

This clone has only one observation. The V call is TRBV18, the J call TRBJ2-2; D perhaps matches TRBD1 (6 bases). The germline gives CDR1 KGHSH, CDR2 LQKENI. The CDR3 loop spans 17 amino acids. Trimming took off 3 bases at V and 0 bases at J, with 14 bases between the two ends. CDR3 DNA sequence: TGTGCCAGCTCACCTGCTGCCAGACAGGCGAACACCGGGGAGCTGTTTTTT. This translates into CASSPAARQANTGELFF.

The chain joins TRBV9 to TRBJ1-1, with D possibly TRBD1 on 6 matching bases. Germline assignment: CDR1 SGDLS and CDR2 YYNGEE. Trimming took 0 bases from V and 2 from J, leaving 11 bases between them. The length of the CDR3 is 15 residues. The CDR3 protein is CASSVVGRGNTEAFF. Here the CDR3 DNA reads TGTGCCAGCAGCGTAGTAGGCAGGGGCAACACTGAAGCTTTCTTT.

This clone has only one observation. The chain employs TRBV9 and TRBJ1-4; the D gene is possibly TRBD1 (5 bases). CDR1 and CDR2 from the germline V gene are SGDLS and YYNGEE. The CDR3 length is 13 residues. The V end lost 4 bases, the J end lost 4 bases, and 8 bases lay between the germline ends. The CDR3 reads CASSLDSNEKLFF. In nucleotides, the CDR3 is TGTGCCAGCAGCCTCGACAGTAATGAAAAACTGTTTTTT.

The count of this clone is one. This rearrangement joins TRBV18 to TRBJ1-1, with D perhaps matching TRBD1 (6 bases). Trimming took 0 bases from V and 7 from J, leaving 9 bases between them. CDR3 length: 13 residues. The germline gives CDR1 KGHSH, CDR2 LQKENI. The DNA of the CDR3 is TGTGCCAGCTCACCACCGGGACATATTGAAGCTTTCTTT. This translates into CASSPPGHIEAFF.

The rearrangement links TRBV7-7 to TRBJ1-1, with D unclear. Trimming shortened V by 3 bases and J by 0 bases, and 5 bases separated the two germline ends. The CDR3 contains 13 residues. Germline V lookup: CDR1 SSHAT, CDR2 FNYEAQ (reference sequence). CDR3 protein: CASSFSLNTEAFF. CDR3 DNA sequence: TGTGCCAGCAGCTTCTCTTTGAACACTGAAGCTTTCTTT.

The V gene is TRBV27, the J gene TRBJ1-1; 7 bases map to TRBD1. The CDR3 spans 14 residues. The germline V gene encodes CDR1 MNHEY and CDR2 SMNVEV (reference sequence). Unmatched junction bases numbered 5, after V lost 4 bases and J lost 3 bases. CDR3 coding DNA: TGTGCCAGCAGTTGGGGCAGGGGGGACACTGAAGCTTTCTTT. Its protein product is CASSWGRGDTEAFF.

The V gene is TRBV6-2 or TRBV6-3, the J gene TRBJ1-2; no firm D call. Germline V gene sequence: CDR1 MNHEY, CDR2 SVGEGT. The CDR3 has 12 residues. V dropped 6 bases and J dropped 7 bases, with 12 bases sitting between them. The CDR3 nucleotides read TGTGCCAGCAGCCCCGGGAGGTCTGGCTACACCTTC. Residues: CASSPGRSGYTF.

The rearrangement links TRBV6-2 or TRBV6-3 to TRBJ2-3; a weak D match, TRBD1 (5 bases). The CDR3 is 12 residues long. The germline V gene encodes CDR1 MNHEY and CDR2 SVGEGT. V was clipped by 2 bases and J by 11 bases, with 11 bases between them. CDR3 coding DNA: TGTGCCAGCAGTTACGCAGGGCTCGGGCAGTATTTT. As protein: CASSYAGLGQYF.

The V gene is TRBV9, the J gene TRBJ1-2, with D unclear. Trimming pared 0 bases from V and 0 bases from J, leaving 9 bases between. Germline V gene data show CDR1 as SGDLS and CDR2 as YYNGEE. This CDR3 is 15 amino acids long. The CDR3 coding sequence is TGTGCCAGCAGCGTAGCTAGTACTTCTAACTATGGCTACACCTTC. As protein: CASSVASTSNYGYTF.

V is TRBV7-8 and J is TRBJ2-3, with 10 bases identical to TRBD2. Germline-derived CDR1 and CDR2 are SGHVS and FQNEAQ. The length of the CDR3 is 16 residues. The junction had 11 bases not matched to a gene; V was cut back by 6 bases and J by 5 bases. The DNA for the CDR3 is TGTGCCAGCAGTATAAGCGGGGGGGCCCGTCGAGATACGCAGTATTTT. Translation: CASSISGGARRDTQYF.

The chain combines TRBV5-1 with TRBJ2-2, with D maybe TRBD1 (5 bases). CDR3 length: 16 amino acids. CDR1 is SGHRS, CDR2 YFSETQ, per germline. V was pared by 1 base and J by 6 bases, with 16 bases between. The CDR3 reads CASSLNTGGSAGELFF. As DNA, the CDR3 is TGCGCCAGCAGCTTGAACACAGGTGGATCGGCCGGGGAGCTGTTTTTT. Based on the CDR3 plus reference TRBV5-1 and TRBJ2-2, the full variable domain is KAGVTQTPRYLIKTRGQQVTLSCSPISGHRSVSWYQQTPGQGLQFLFEYFSETQRNKGNFPGRFSGRQFSNSRSEMNVSTLELGDSALYLCASSLNTGGSAGELFFGEGSRLTVL.

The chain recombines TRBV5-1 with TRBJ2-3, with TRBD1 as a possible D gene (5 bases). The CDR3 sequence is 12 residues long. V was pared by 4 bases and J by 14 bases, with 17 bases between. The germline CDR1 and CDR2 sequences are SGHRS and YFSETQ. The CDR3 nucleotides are TGCGCCAGCAGCCCGGATCGGACACTGGCGTATTTT. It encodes CASSPDRTLAYF.

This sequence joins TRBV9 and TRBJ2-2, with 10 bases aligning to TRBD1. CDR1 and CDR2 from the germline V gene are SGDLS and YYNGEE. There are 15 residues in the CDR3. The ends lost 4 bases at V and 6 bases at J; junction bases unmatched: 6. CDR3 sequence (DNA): TGTGCCAGCAGCACACACGGACAGGGGGCCGGGGAGCTGTTTTTT. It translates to CASSTHGQGAGELFF.

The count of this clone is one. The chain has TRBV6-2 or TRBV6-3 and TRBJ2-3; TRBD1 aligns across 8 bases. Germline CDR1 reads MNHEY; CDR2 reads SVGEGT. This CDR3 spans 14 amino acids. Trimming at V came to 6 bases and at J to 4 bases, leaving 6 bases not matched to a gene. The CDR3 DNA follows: TGTGCCAGCAGCAGGGGGCGTTCTCCAGATACGCAGTATTTT. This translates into CASSRGRSPDTQYF.

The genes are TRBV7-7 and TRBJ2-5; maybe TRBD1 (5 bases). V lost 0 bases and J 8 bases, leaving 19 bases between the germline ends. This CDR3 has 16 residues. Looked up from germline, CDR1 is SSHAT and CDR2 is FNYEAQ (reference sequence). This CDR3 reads CASSLANSFSQGTQYF. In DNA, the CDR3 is TGTGCCAGCAGCTTAGCGAACAGTTTCAGCCAGGGAACCCAGTACTTC.

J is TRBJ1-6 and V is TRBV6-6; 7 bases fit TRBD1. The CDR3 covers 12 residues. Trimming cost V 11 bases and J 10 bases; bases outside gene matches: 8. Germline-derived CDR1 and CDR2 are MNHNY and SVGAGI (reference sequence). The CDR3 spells CAATGSQSPLHF. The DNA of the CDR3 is TGTGCCGCGACAGGGAGTCAATCACCCCTCCACTTT.

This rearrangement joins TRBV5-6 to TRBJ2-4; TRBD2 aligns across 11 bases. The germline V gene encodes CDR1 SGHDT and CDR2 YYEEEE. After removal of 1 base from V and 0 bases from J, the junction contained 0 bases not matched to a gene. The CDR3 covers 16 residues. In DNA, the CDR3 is TGTGCCAGCAGCTTGCTAGCGGGGGGAGCCAAAAACATTCAGTACTTC. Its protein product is CASSLLAGGAKNIQYF. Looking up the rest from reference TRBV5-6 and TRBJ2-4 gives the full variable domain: DAGVTQSPTHLIKTRGQQVTLRCSPKSGHDTVSWYQQALGQGPQFIFQYYEEEERQRGNFPDRFSGHQFPNYSSELNVNALLLGDSALYLCASSLLAGGAKNIQYFGAGTRLSVL.

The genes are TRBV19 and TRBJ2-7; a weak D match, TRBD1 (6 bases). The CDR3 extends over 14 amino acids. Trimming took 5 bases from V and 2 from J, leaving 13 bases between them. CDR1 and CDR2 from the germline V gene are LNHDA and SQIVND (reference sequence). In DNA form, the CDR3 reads TGTGCCAGTAGTTTAACAGGGACGACCTACGAGCAGTACTTC. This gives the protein CASSLTGTTYEQYF. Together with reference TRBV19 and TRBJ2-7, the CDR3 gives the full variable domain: DGGITQSPKYLFRKEGQNVTLSCEQNLNHDAMYWYRQDPGQGLRLIYYSQIVNDFQKGDIAEGYSVSREKKESFPLTVTSAQKNPTAFYLCASSLTGTTYEQYFGPGTRLTVT.

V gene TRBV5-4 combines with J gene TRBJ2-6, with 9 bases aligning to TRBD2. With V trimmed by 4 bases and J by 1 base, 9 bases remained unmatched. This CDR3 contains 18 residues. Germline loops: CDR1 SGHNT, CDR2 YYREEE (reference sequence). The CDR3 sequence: CASSPIAGEMSGANVLTF. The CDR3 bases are TGTGCCAGCAGCCCCATAGCGGGGGAGATGTCTGGGGCCAACGTCCTGACTTTC. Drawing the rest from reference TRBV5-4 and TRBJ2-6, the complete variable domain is ETGVTQSPTHLIKTRGQQVTLRCSSQSGHNTVSWYQQALGQGPQFIFQYYREEENGRGNFPPRFSGLQFPNYSSELNVNALELDDSALYLCASSPIAGEMSGANVLTFGAGSRLTVL.

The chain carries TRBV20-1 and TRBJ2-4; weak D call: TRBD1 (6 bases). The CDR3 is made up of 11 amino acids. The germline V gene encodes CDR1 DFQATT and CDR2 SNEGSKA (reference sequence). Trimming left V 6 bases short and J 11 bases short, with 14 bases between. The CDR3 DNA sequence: TGCAGTGCGAACTACAGGGCGGTTCAGTACTTC. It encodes CSANYRAVQYF.

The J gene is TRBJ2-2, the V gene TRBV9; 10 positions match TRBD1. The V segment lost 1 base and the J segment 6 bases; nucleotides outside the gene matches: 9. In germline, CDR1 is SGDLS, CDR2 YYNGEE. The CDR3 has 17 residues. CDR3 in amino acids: CASSVRGQGVGAGELFF. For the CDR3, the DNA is TGTGCCAGCAGCGTACGTGGACAGGGGGTTGGAGCCGGGGAGCTGTTTTTT.

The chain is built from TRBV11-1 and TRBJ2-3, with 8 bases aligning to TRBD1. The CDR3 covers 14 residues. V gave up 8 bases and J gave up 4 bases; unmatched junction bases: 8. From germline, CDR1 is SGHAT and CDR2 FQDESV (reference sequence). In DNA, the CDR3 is TGTGCCAGCGGCGGACAGGGTAGAGCAGATACGCAGTATTTT. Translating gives CASGGQGRADTQYF.

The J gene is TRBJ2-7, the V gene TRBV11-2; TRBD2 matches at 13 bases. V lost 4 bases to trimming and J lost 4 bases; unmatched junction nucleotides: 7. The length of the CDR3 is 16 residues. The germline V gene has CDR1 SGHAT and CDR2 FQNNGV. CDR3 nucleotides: TGTGCCAGCAGCTCTACTAGACTAGCGGGGGGTTACGAGCAGTACTTC. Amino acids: CASSSTRLAGGYEQYF.

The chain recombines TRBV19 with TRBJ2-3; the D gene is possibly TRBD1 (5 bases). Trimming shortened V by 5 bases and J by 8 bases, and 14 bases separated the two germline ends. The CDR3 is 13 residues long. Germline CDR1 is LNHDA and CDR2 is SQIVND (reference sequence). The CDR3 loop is CASSQGSLPTQYF. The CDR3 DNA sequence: TGTGCCAGTAGTCAGGGCTCCTTACCTACGCAGTATTTT.

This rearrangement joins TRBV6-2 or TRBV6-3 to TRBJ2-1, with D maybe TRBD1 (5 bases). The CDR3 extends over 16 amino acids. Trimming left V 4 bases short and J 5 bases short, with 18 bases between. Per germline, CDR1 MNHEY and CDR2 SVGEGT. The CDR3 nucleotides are TGTGCCAGCAGTTCTTCTCAGGGCCGAGAAAACAATGAGCAGTTCTTC. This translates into CASSSSQGRENNEQFF.

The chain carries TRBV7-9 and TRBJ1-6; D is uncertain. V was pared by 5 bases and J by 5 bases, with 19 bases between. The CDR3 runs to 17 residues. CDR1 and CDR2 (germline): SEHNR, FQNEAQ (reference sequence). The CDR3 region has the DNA TGTGCCAGCAGCCACGCCCCGAGCTCCCATAATAATTCACCCCTCCACTTT. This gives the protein CASSHAPSSHNNSPLHF.

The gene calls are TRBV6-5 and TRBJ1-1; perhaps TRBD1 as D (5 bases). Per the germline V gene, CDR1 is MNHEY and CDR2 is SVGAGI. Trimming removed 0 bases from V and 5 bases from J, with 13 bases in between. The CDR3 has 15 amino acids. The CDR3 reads CASSYSTGLGTEAFF. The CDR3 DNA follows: TGTGCCAGCAGTTACTCGACGGGACTTGGAACTGAAGCTTTCTTT.

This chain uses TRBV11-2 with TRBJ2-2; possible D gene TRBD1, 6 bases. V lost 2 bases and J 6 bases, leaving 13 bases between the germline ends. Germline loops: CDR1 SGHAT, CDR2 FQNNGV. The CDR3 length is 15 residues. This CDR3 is CASSLSTGTPGELFF. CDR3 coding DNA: TGTGCCAGCAGCTTAAGTACAGGGACCCCCGGGGAGCTGTTTTTT.

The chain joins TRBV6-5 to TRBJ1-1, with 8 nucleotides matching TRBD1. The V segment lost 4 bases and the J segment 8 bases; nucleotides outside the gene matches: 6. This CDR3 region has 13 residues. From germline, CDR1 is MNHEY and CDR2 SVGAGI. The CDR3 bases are TGTGCCAGCAGTTTAGCGGACAGGGCGGAAGCTTTCTTT. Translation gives CASSLADRAEAFF.